One and the same sample provided the 24 T cell receptor beta chains below, sequenced in a study of blood T cell repertoires in COVID-19. Assay used: immunoSEQ multiplex PCR; TCRdb lists only in-frame clones, some missing. The sample lists approximately 210,000 clones; just under 85% were seen once. Specimen: peripheral blood. All receptors derive from a woman between 45 and 60 years old with active or convalescent COVID-19.

The DNA for the CDR3 is TGTGCCAGCAGCGCGACAGGGAACTATGGCTACACCTTC. As protein: CASSATGNYGYTF. V and J are TRBV6-5 and TRBJ1-2, with TRBD1 identical over 7 bases. The length of the CDR3 is 13 residues. From germline, CDR1 is MNHEY and CDR2 SVGAGI. Unmatched junction bases numbered 3, after V lost 6 bases and J lost 2 bases.

The CDR3 here is CASSQTGDYGYTF. In DNA, the CDR3 is TGTGCCAGCAGTCAGACAGGGGACTATGGCTACACCTTC. The rearrangement links TRBV6-2 or TRBV6-3 to TRBJ1-2; 8 nucleotides match TRBD1. J gave up 3 bases and V 5 bases, and 2 bases lay outside the gene matches. This CDR3 contains 13 residues. The germline V gene has CDR1 MNHEY and CDR2 SVGEGT.

This clone was seen once. The chain combines TRBV19 with TRBJ2-2; 13 bases fit TRBD2. This CDR3 has 15 amino acids. The V segment lost 5 bases and the J segment 8 bases; nucleotides outside the gene matches: 5. CDR1 is LNHDA and CDR2 is SQIVND in the germline V gene (reference sequence). This CDR3 is CASSGLAGVWGELFF. The CDR3 DNA sequence: TGTGCCAGTAGTGGACTAGCGGGGGTTTGGGGGGAGCTGTTTTTT.

This clone appeared a few times. The genes are TRBV29-1 and TRBJ1-4, with D uncertain. This CDR3 region has 12 residues. The germline V gene encodes CDR1 SQVTM and CDR2 ANQGSEA. V gave up 7 bases and J gave up 7 bases, with 13 bases separating them. The CDR3 sequence: CSARPEGEKLFF. The DNA of the CDR3 is TGCAGCGCCCGGCCTGAGGGTGAAAAACTGTTTTTT.

This clone has only one observation. V usage is TRBV27 and J usage is TRBJ1-2; D is undetermined. The CDR3 is 14 residues long. From germline, CDR1 is MNHEY and CDR2 SMNVEV (reference sequence). Trimming pared 5 bases from V and 2 bases from J, leaving 12 bases between. DNA of the CDR3: TGTGCCAGCAGTGATAGCGCGCGAAACTATGGCTACACCTTC. Translation: CASSDSARNYGYTF.

This chain joins TRBV3-1 (or the pseudogene TRBV3-2) and TRBJ2-3; the match to TRBD2 covers 7 bases. The CDR3 totals 14 residues. V shed 4 bases and J 4 bases; nucleotides not matched to a gene: 5. Per the germline V gene, CDR1 is LGHDT and CDR2 is YNNKEL (reference sequence). The CDR3 coding sequence is TGTGCCAGCAGCCTACGGGAGGAATCAGATACGCAGTATTTT. The encoded protein is CASSLREESDTQYF.

The chain has TRBV7-2 and TRBJ1-2; D is uncertain. The CDR3 totals 14 residues. V was pared by 2 bases and J by 8 bases, with 15 bases between. Germline CDR1 reads SGHTA; CDR2 reads FQGNSA. CDR3 in DNA: TGTGCCAGCAGCTTAAAGTCCAAAACGGGGGGCTACACCTTC. It yields the protein CASSLKSKTGGYTF.

This sequence joins TRBV9 and TRBJ2-5; 9 nucleotides match TRBD2. The CDR3 has 14 amino acids. J gave up 3 bases and V 0 bases, and 0 bases lay outside the gene matches. The germline V gene encodes CDR1 SGDLS and CDR2 YYNGEE. This chain's CDR3 is CASSVGLAEETQYF. The DNA for the CDR3 is TGTGCCAGCAGCGTAGGACTAGCGGAAGAGACCCAGTACTTC.

The chain uses TRBV7-9 and TRBJ2-3; 10 bases align to TRBD2. CDR3 size: 16 residues. Unmatched junction bases numbered 9, after V lost 7 bases and J lost 2 bases. Germline CDR1 SEHNR, CDR2 FQNEAQ (reference sequence). CDR3: CASTLELAGATDTQYF. CDR3 nucleotides: TGTGCCAGCACCCTAGAGCTAGCGGGGGCCACAGATACGCAGTATTTT.

The chain couples TRBV5-1 to TRBJ2-1; 8 bases map to TRBD2. The trim removed 4 bases at V and 6 bases at J, leaving 12 bases unmatched. This CDR3 has 16 residues. Germline lookup yields CDR1 SGHRS and CDR2 YFSETQ. The DNA of the CDR3 is TGCGCCAGCAGCCCACAGAGCGGGAGTTTGTCCAATGAGCAGTTCTTC. Protein sequence: CASSPQSGSLSNEQFF.

The chain carries TRBV5-1 and TRBJ2-5; 9 bases line up with TRBD2. Trimming at V came to 5 bases and at J to 1 base, leaving 9 bases not matched to a gene. The germline gives CDR1 SGHRS, CDR2 YFSETQ. The CDR3 has 16 amino acids. CDR3 loop: CASSGSGGNFQETQYF. The CDR3 bases are TGCGCCAGCAGTGGCAGCGGGGGGAATTTCCAAGAGACCCAGTACTTC.

The rearrangement links TRBV24-1 to TRBJ1-1; no clear D gene. CDR1 is KGHDR, CDR2 SFDVKD, per germline. V lost 3 bases, J lost 1 base, and 8 bases lay in between. The CDR3 is made up of 14 amino acids. The CDR3 sequence: CATSDSGRNTEAFF. The CDR3 DNA reads TGTGCCACCAGTGATAGCGGACGGAACACTGAAGCTTTCTTT.

This chain connects TRBV5-1 to TRBJ1-2; the D gene is possibly TRBD1 (5 bases). Trimming cost V 0 bases and J 4 bases, with 13 bases left between them. Per the germline V gene, CDR1 is SGHRS and CDR2 is YFSETQ. The CDR3 is 15 amino acids. The CDR3 loop reads CASSLGSGGSYGYTF. The CDR3 bases are TGCGCCAGCAGCTTGGGTTCCGGGGGTAGCTATGGCTACACCTTC.

The rearrangement uses TRBV5-1 and TRBJ1-3; D uncertain. The CDR3 spans 14 residues. Deletions cut 1 base from V and 4 bases from J, with 9 bases between. Germline V gives CDR1 SGHRS, CDR2 YFSETQ. The CDR3: CASSLSPVGNTIYF. The CDR3 DNA is TGCGCCAGCAGCTTGTCCCCCGTGGGAAACACCATATATTTT.

In its sample, this clone was seen a few times. In the same sample, other DNA sequences code for this CDR3. This chain links TRBV2 with TRBJ1-5, with a possible D match to TRBD1 (6 bases). V shed 6 bases and J shed 2 bases, with 8 bases lying between them. Germline CDR1 is SNHLY and CDR2 is FYNNEI. The CDR3 spans 13 residues. The CDR3 region is CASRNRGNQPQHF. CDR3 nucleotide sequence: TGTGCCAGCAGAAACAGGGGCAATCAGCCCCAGCATTTT.

The rearrangement links TRBV12-5 to TRBJ1-5, with TRBD1 as a possible D gene (6 bases). The CDR3 totals 12 residues. Germline V gene data show CDR1 as LGHNT and CDR2 as FRNRAP. The germline V and J ends were trimmed by 5 bases and 9 bases, with 11 bases remaining between them. The chain's CDR3 is CASGTGNGPQHF. The CDR3 region has the DNA TGTGCTAGTGGTACAGGGAATGGGCCCCAGCATTTT.

The chain carries TRBV19 and TRBJ1-5; no definite D call. The V gene's germline CDR1 is LNHDA and CDR2 SQIVND (reference sequence). V gave up 3 bases and J gave up 0 bases, with 9 bases separating them. This CDR3 comprises 15 residues. CDR3 sequence (DNA): TGTGCCAGTAGTATTGGCAGATATAGCAATCAGCCCCAGCATTTT. Amino acids: CASSIGRYSNQPQHF.

The chain has TRBV2 and TRBJ2-6, with a tentative D call TRBD2 (6 bases). Deletions cut 4 bases from V and 5 bases from J, with 9 bases between. Germline V gene lookup returns CDR1 SNHLY and CDR2 FYNNEI. The CDR3 covers 14 residues. CDR3 sequence (DNA): TGTGCCAGCAGTGGGACTACCTGGGCCAACGTCCTGACTTTC. It is translated as CASSGTTWANVLTF. The variable domain in full, completed from reference TRBV2 and TRBJ2-6, reads EPEVTQTPSHQVTQMGQEVILRCVPISNHLYFYWYRQILGQKVEFLVSFYNNEISEKSEIFDDQFSVERPDGSNFTLKIRSTKLEDSAMYFCASSGTTWANVLTFGAGSRLTVL.

The V and J genes are TRBV6-4 and TRBJ2-3; 10 bases are a match to TRBD2. Germline V gene lookup returns CDR1 MRHNA and CDR2 SNTAGT. CDR3 size: 17 residues. V shed 6 bases and J 0 bases; nucleotides not matched to a gene: 9. The CDR3 protein is CASRTVLAGGSTDTQYF. The CDR3 DNA is TGTGCCAGCAGGACGGTATTAGCGGGGGGAAGCACAGATACGCAGTATTTT.

The chain couples TRBV6-5 to TRBJ1-1; perhaps TRBD1 as D (5 bases). V was cut by 6 bases and J by 5 bases, with 16 bases left in between. The germline CDR1 and CDR2 sequences are MNHEY and SVGAGI. CDR3 length: 14 residues. The CDR3 nucleotides read TGTGCCAGCAGAGACCGGGGGGGGACGACTGAAGCTTTCTTT. Its protein product is CASRDRGGTTEAFF.

The V gene is TRBV7-9, the J gene TRBJ1-3; no reliable D call. Germline assignment: CDR1 SEHNR and CDR2 FQNEAQ (reference sequence). The CDR3 spans 18 residues. Trimming removed 2 bases from V and 4 bases from J, with 21 bases in between. The CDR3 protein is CASSLRQSRLSGGNTIYF. As DNA, the CDR3 is TGTGCCAGCAGCTTACGGCAAAGCCGCCTCTCGGGGGGAAACACCATATATTTT.

This sequence joins TRBV7-8 and TRBJ2-1; 9 bases line up with TRBD2. The CDR3 spans 16 residues. Germline assignment: CDR1 SGHVS and CDR2 FQNEAQ. V lost 1 base to trimming and J lost 12 bases; unmatched junction nucleotides: 13. CDR3 sequence: CASSLVVGSGGPGQFF. The CDR3 DNA reads TGTGCCAGCAGCTTAGTCGTCGGTAGCGGGGGCCCTGGGCAGTTCTTC. Full variable domain (outside the CDR3, taken from reference TRBV7-8 and TRBJ2-1): GAGVSQSPRYKVAKRGQDVALRCDPISGHVSLFWYQQALGQGPEFLTYFQNEAQLDKSGLPSDRFFAERPEGSVSTLKIQRTQQEDSAVYLCASSLVVGSGGPGQFFGPGTRLTVL.

The chain recombines TRBV5-1 with TRBJ1-1; the D gene is possibly TRBD1 (5 bases). Trimming left V 0 bases short and J 5 bases short, with 11 bases between. Germline loops: CDR1 SGHRS, CDR2 YFSETQ. The CDR3 totals 14 residues. The CDR3 spells CASSLGQGRTEAFF. The DNA for the CDR3 is TGCGCCAGCAGCTTGGGGCAGGGTCGGACTGAAGCTTTCTTT.

This clone was counted once. The chain uses TRBV11-2 and TRBJ1-2; D ambiguous. Germline loops: CDR1 SGHAT, CDR2 FQNNGV. The CDR3 spans 14 residues. V was pared by 4 bases and J by 3 bases, with 12 bases between. CDR3 coding DNA: TGTGCCAGCAGCTCCGATTTGAGAGACTATGGCTACACCTTC. The encoded protein is CASSSDLRDYGYTF.